This TCR beta chain was recorded in a study of T cells in Graves' hyperthyroidism and ophthalmopathy. Trimming cost V 4 bases and J 4 bases, with 10 bases left between them. The CDR3 loop spans 13 amino acids. The V gene's germline CDR1 is SGHTA and CDR2 FQGTGA. Study results and caveats: Within blood appeared most thyroid clonotypes that had expanded above 0.001. Separating ophthalmopathy from stable hyperthyroidism was achieved by a 13 V-J model.

Subjects aged 18 to 65 presented with newly diagnosed hyperthyroidism of less than 2 months' duration. Together with thyroid ultrasound, orbital computed tomography, serum thyroxine and TRAb, clinical symptoms were used for diagnoses. The CDR3 regions of TCR beta were amplified from RNA transcripts. HTBI primers were used for first-round RT-PCR of the TCR CDR3. Each CDR3 protein is one row after TCRdb ran MiXCR on the multiplex PCR reads. The repertoire consists of some 350,000 distinct CDR3 sequences, with approximately 25% occurring once and the leading ten covering more than 60%. Notes on this clonotype: Antigen: not known.

This chain uses TRBV7-3 with TRBJ1-1; perhaps TRBD1 as D (6 bases). Sequencing input: blood. This receptor was obtained from a man aged 45 to 65 with Graves' hyperthyroidism. Written as DNA, the CDR3 is TGTGCCAGCAGCTCAGGGGCGGGCACTGAAGCTTTCTTT. This sequence encodes CASSSGAGTEAFF.